This section outlines one T cell receptor beta chain sequence together with its context. In this sample, this clonotype turned up a few times. The specificity of this receptor is unknown. No per-base quality is available; no much larger clone lies one base away. The record originates from a study of T-cell memory formation after mild COVID-19 (dated by TCRdb to the early 2020s). About the investigation overall: TCR sequence clusters from the two donors were found to be largely donor specific. In a couple of donors, T-cell clones that expanded and contracted after mild COVID-19 were followed by sequencing TCRalpha and TCRbeta repertoires longitudinally. The cohort comprised two young, previously healthy adult volunteers, one female and one male. Summary of the overall study and its limitations: SARS-CoV-2 specificity was not confirmed for the second-wave clones peaking on day 37. Only a couple of mild cases were covered by the study, and larger cohorts that include severe cases with pre-infection samples were considered necessary. The detection of some responding clones in pre-infection memory suggests that pre-existing cross-reactive memory T cells joined the SARS-CoV-2 response. Balanced CD4/CD8 phenotypes were observed for clones contracting from day 15 to 85, whereas a bias towards CD4+ was observed for a second wave of clones expanding from day 15 to 37. Contracting CD4+ clones were found mainly in CM and EM memory subsets, while CD8+ clones were enriched in EMRA.

From the germline V gene, CDR1 is SGHRS and CDR2 is YFSETQ. From its cysteine to its phenylalanine, the CDR3 spans 16 amino acids. Only the CDR3 DNA stays, 48 bases, in frame from base 1. The germline ends are 14 bases apart after V is trimmed by 0 bases and J by 2 bases. The data were produced on an Illumina NovaSeq 6000. TCRalpha and TCRbeta cDNA libraries were constructed by 5'RACE with constant-segment primers, with sample barcodes and unique molecular identifiers being introduced. RNA was extracted from every sample with Trizol reagent. Amplification of the libraries took two PCR steps, and the second step added a second sample barcode plus Illumina TruSeq adapters. Sequencing of the libraries was done on an Illumina NovaSeq, producing 2 x 150 bp paired-end reads. The original pipeline was this. Demultiplexing of reads and collapsing into UMI-guided consensus sequences were performed with migec v1.2.7. Using mixcr v2.1.11, the UMI consensuses were aligned to TRA and TRB V and J templates and assembled into clonotypes. Clonotypes were classified as expanded or contracted when called significant by both edgeR and NoisET, with noise models trained on biological replicates. For edgeR calls, the thresholds were a false discovery rate-adjusted p below 0.01 and a log2 fold-change of 1. As an exploratory analysis of dynamics, max-normalized trajectories of the 1000 most abundant clonotypes were examined with PCA combined with hierarchical clustering. Separately sequenced CD4+ and CD8+ repertoires were used to assign the CD4 or CD8 phenotype of responding clones. TCRdb reanalyzed the raw reads on its own, using fastp at Q25 for trimming and MiXCR for clone calling, and kept in-frame beta chains. Every distinct CDR3 protein forms one entry, paired with its most common genes and DNA. The V and J calls here are based on TCRdb, not the publication. A total of around 320,000 distinct CDR3 sequences appear in this sample, roughly an eighth of them only once. The ten largest clones take up 20% to 25% of the sample.

Ficoll-Paque density gradient centrifugation was used to isolate PBMCs. The chain couples TRBV5-1 to TRBJ2-5; the D call is tentative, TRBD1 or TRBD2, as each matches 6 bases. Sample: PBMCs or a T cell subset sorted from them (not recorded which). This receptor was taken from a young man who had mild COVID-19 (a few samples of this study predate the infection). The sample titles of this study are shuffled in the database, so cell type and time point are left out; the donor was told from shared clones. The DNA is as follows: TGCGCCAGCAGCTTGGACCCCCCGGGGGCGCAAGAGACCCAGTACTTC. This translates into CASSLDPPGAQETQYF.